The 20 T cell receptor beta chains below come from one sample, sequenced in a study of cytomegalovirus exposure and HLA in healthy donors. A multiplex PCR was run with 60 Vbeta primers and 13 Jbeta primers. Sequencing was performed with immunoSEQ multiplex PCR; in TCRdb, only in-frame clones are kept and a portion is missing. The sample lists about 150,000 clones; around four fifths were seen once. Sample: PBMCs. These receptor sequences come from a male donor in good health and CMV-seronegative.

The chain links TRBV10-1 to TRBJ2-5; D not certain. Trimming stripped 6 bases from V and 0 bases from J, with 5 bases between. Germline V gives CDR1 WNHNN, CDR2 SYGVQD (reference sequence). This CDR3 spans 12 amino acids. The CDR3 nucleotides read TGCGCCAGCAGGCGATACCAAGAGACCCAGTACTTC. Residues: CASRRYQETQYF.

The rearrangement links TRBV11-2 to TRBJ1-1; tentative D call: TRBD1 (5 bases). CDR3 length: 15 amino acids. Germline-derived CDR1 and CDR2 are SGHAT and FQNNGV. Between the trimmed V and J ends, which lost 1 base and 4 bases, there was a span of 13 bases. For the CDR3, the DNA is TGTGCCAGCAGCTTAGCCCAGGGCGGGGGCACTGAAGCTTTCTTT. Protein: CASSLAQGGGTEAFF. Together with reference TRBV11-2 and TRBJ1-1, the CDR3 gives the full variable domain: EAGVAQSPRYKIIEKRQSVAFWCNPISGHATLYWYQQILGQGPKLLIQFQNNGVVDDSQLPKDRFSAERLKGVDSTLKIQPAKLEDSAVYLCASSLAQGGGTEAFFGQGTRLTVV.

A remark on this clone: Its ends do not fully match the called genes, so a read error is possible. The V and J genes are TRBV11-2 and TRBJ2-7, with 11 bases lining up with TRBD1. The CDR3 contains 14 residues. Per the germline V gene, CDR1 is SGHAT and CDR2 is FQNNGV. The CDR3: CVSSSPGQGDEQYF. The CDR3 DNA reads as TGTGTCAGCAGCTCCCCGGGACAGGGGGACGAGCAGTACTTC.

This clone showed up just a few times. This sequence joins TRBV6-5 and TRBJ1-1, with 11 bases identical to TRBD1. Germline V gives CDR1 MNHEY, CDR2 SVGAGI. This CDR3 region has 14 residues. V lost 8 bases to trimming and J lost 6 bases; unmatched junction nucleotides: 8. In DNA form, the CDR3 reads TGTGCCAGCGGATCCGGGACAGGGGGAGCTGAAGCTTTCTTT. It specifies CASGSGTGGAEAFF.

The genes are TRBV28 and TRBJ2-6; D is perhaps TRBD2 (5 bases). The CDR3 has 16 residues. Deletions cut 5 bases from V and 1 base from J, with 12 bases between. The germline V gene has CDR1 MDHEN and CDR2 SYDVKM. CDR3 DNA sequence: TGTGCCAGCAGTGAGGGTGCGGTGTCTGGGGCCAACGTCCTGACTTTC. Encoded protein: CASSEGAVSGANVLTF.

The J gene is TRBJ1-2, the V gene TRBV7-2; 9 bases fit TRBD1. The V and J ends lost 5 bases and 8 bases, in that order; junction bases with no gene match: 6. The CDR3 totals 13 residues. The germline CDR1 and CDR2 sequences are SGHTA and FQGNSA. The CDR3 loop reads CASSLGQGRGYTF. In DNA form, the CDR3 reads TGTGCCAGCAGCCTTGGACAGGGGCGAGGCTACACCTTC.

V gene TRBV5-1 combines with J gene TRBJ1-2; a weak D match, TRBD1 (6 bases). From germline, CDR1 is SGHRS and CDR2 YFSETQ. V gave up 6 bases and J gave up 0 bases, with 12 bases separating them. The CDR3 sequence is 14 residues long. The chain's CDR3 is CASNRDTANYGYTF. The DNA for the CDR3 is TGCGCCAGCAATCGGGACACCGCTAACTATGGCTACACCTTC.

V usage is TRBV7-9 and J usage is TRBJ2-7, with D possibly matching TRBD1 (5 bases). Trimming cost V 4 bases and J 0 bases, with 16 bases left between them. This CDR3 spans 16 amino acids. Germline values: CDR1 SEHNR, CDR2 FQNEAQ (reference sequence). The CDR3 nucleotides are TGTGCCAGCAGCTCTCCCGCAGGGCTACTCTCCTACGAGCAGTACTTC. Translating gives CASSSPAGLLSYEQYF. Filled out from reference TRBV7-9 and TRBJ2-7, the complete variable domain reads DTGVSQNPRHKITKRGQNVTFRCDPISEHNRLYWYRQTLGQGPEFLTYFQNEAQLEKSRLLSDRFSAERPKGSFSTLEIQRTEQGDSAMYLCASSSPAGLLSYEQYFGPGTRLTVT.

V gene TRBV27 combines with J gene TRBJ2-7; 12 bases align to TRBD1. V lost 6 bases to trimming and J lost 6 bases; unmatched junction nucleotides: 3. CDR3 length: 13 residues. Germline V gives CDR1 MNHEY, CDR2 SMNVEV (reference sequence). This chain's CDR3 is CASSLGQGAEQYF. The CDR3, as DNA: TGTGCCAGCAGCTTGGGACAGGGGGCCGAGCAGTACTTC.

V gene TRBV28 combines with J gene TRBJ2-1, with 7 bases fitting TRBD2. Losses at the gene ends were 2 bases for V and 4 bases for J; bases not matched to a gene: 14. CDR3 size: 18 residues. In germline, CDR1 is MDHEN, CDR2 SYDVKM. Here the CDR3 reads CASSLGFFRGSSYNEQFF. The CDR3 nucleotides are TGTGCCAGCAGTTTAGGTTTTTTTCGCGGGAGTTCGTACAATGAGCAGTTCTTC.

The rearrangement links TRBV2 to TRBJ1-1, with D unresolved. The germline CDR1 and CDR2 sequences are SNHLY and FYNNEI. Trimming shortened V by 6 bases and J by 1 base, and 3 bases separated the two germline ends. CDR3 length equals 11 residues. CDR3 in DNA: TGTGCCAGCAGGGCGAACACTGAAGCTTTCTTT. Its protein is CASRANTEAFF.

This clone appeared once. The gene calls are TRBV5-6 and TRBJ2-5, with TRBD1 matching 9 bases. The end of the DNA fits TRBJ2-7 better, so the J call may be wrong. The germline V gene encodes CDR1 SGHDT and CDR2 YYEEEE. The CDR3 consists of 14 residues. CDR3 loop: CASRPGTGSSEQYF. The CDR3 DNA follows: TGTGCCAGCAGACCCGGGACAGGGAGTAGCGAGCAGTACTTC.

Concerning this clone: A junction end diverges from the germline sequence, so it may reflect a read error. CDR3 DNA: TGTTCCAGCAGCCCACTAACCCTACAGGGCCCTCGGGAACAGCCCCAGCATTTT. Encoded protein: CSSSPLTLQGPREQPQHF. The chain links TRBV7-9 to TRBJ1-5; weak D call: TRBD1 (6 bases). The germline V gene has CDR1 SEHNR and CDR2 FQNEAQ (reference sequence). The CDR3 contains 18 residues.

Note on this clone: This same CDR3 is encoded by further DNA sequences in the sample. The J gene is TRBJ1-1, the V gene TRBV11-2, with TRBD1 matching 8 bases. J gave up 4 bases and V 1 base, and 2 bases lay outside the gene matches. Germline V gives CDR1 SGHAT, CDR2 FQNNGV. The length of the CDR3 is 14 residues. Written as DNA, the CDR3 is TGTGCCAGCAGCTTAGGCCAGGGGGCCACTGAAGCTTTCTTT. It translates to CASSLGQGATEAFF.

This clone appeared a few times. This chain connects TRBV19 to TRBJ1-6; D is possibly TRBD1 (5 bases). This CDR3 has 19 residues. Germline V gives CDR1 LNHDA, CDR2 SQIVND (reference sequence). V dropped 5 bases and J dropped 0 bases, with 20 bases sitting between them. The CDR3 region is CASSVQLAGRDSYNSPLHF. The CDR3 bases are TGTGCCAGTAGTGTACAACTCGCAGGGAGGGACTCCTATAATTCACCCCTCCACTTT.

The chain joins TRBV29-1 to TRBJ2-5; 8 nucleotides line up with TRBD1. CDR1 SQVTM and CDR2 ANQGSEA come from the germline V gene. The CDR3 extends over 13 amino acids. The J segment lost 5 bases and the V segment lost 3 bases, leaving 5 bases of the junction unmatched. This chain's CDR3 is CSVEERQGETQYF. CDR3 bases: TGCAGCGTTGAGGAAAGACAGGGGGAGACCCAGTACTTC.

This clone has more than one count but fewer than ten. The V and J genes are TRBV4-2 and TRBJ2-3; 9 bases match TRBD2. The CDR3 is 14 residues long. The V gene's germline CDR1 is LGHNA and CDR2 YNFKEQ. Losses at the gene ends were 1 base for V and 6 bases for J; bases not matched to a gene: 2. For the CDR3, the DNA is TGTGCCAGCAGCCAAGGGGCGGGGGGGGATACGCAGTATTTT. Its protein is CASSQGAGGDTQYF.

The rearrangement links TRBV7-9 to TRBJ1-4; D might be TRBD1 (6 bases). Germline V gene sequence: CDR1 SEHNR, CDR2 FQNEAQ (reference sequence). The CDR3 is 15 amino acids. V dropped 5 bases and J dropped 6 bases, with 16 bases sitting between them. CDR3: CASSPTGQSYEKLFF. The DNA for the CDR3 is TGTGCCAGCAGCCCCACGGGACAAAGTTATGAAAAACTGTTTTTT.

CDR3 region: CASNLDRGSGYTF. The CDR3 region has the DNA TGTGCCAGCAACTTGGACAGGGGATCAGGCTACACCTTC. V is TRBV7-2 and J is TRBJ1-2; 9 bases fit TRBD1. The V gene's germline CDR1 is SGHTA and CDR2 FQGNSA. The junction had 8 bases not matched to a gene; V was cut back by 7 bases and J by 8 bases. The CDR3 has 13 residues.

The chain uses TRBV18 and TRBJ2-7, with D tentatively TRBD1 (6 bases). There are 16 residues in the CDR3. The V gene's germline CDR1 is KGHSH and CDR2 LQKENI. V was pared by 6 bases and J by 2 bases, with 20 bases between. The CDR3 DNA is TGTGCCAGCTCCCCATTGGGGGCAGACTCAGCCTACGAGCAGTACTTC. Amino acids: CASSPLGADSAYEQYF.